These 19 T cell receptor beta chains came from one sample sequenced in a study of OX40 agonist ivuxolimab in advanced cancers. Measured with immunoSEQ multiplex PCR; TCRdb has only the in-frame clones, and not every one. In the table there are about 83,000 clones, around 84% of which are singletons. The material was CD4+ or CD8+ T cells sorted from blood, obtained in a trial of the OX40 agonist ivuxolimab. Receptors were obtained from an adult with an advanced solid tumor such as melanoma, head and neck, liver or kidney cancer.

This clone was detected only a few times. V usage is TRBV11-3 and J usage is TRBJ1-5; D unresolved. The CDR3 is made up of 13 amino acids. V lost 5 bases and J lost 0, with 5 bases in between. The germline gives CDR1 SGHNT, CDR2 YENEEA. In DNA form, the CDR3 reads TGTGCCAGCAGCCATTATAGCAATCAGCCCCAGCATTTT. Protein sequence: CASSHYSNQPQHF.

In this sample, this clone turned up a few times. The rearrangement links TRBV4-3 to TRBJ1-6; 9 nucleotides match TRBD1. J was trimmed by 12 bases and V by 0 bases; bases with no gene match: 6. CDR1 is LGHNA, CDR2 YSLEER, per germline. The CDR3 loop spans 15 amino acids. Here the CDR3 DNA reads TGCGCCAGCAGCCAAGAACAGGGGGCCCAAGGACCCCTCCACTTT. Translating it yields CASSQEQGAQGPLHF.

This clone was seen once. The J gene is TRBJ1-2, the V gene TRBV29-1; 9 nucleotides agree with TRBD1. This CDR3 has 13 residues. Trimming took 5 bases from V and 7 from J; bases not matched to a gene: 8. Germline values: CDR1 SQVTM, CDR2 ANQGSEA. This CDR3 reads CSVTPGTGSGYTF. CDR3 coding DNA: TGCAGCGTTACACCTGGGACAGGGAGTGGCTACACCTTC.

This clone was observed once. V gene TRBV7-2 combines with J gene TRBJ2-3; D is perhaps TRBD2 (5 bases). V lost 6 bases and J 10 bases, leaving 11 bases between the germline ends. The CDR3 runs 11 residues. Germline V gene sequence: CDR1 SGHTA, CDR2 FQGNSA. The CDR3 bases are TGTGCCAGCAGGGCTGGACTCTCGCAGTATTTT. Translated: CASRAGLSQYF. Variable domain in full (rest from reference TRBV7-2 and TRBJ2-3): GAGVSQSPSNKVTEKGKDVELRCDPISGHTALYWYRQSLGQGLEFLIYFQGNSAPDKSGLPSDRFSAERTGGSVSTLTIQRTQQEDSAVYLCASRAGLSQYFGPGTRLTVL.

V usage is TRBV7-2 and J usage is TRBJ1-3; TRBD1 is a possible D gene (6 bases). Germline lookup yields CDR1 SGHTA and CDR2 FQGNSA. V was shortened by 1 base and J by 8 bases, with 15 bases between the two germline ends. The CDR3 contains 15 residues. CDR3 loop: CASSLGPGAGDTIYF. The CDR3 DNA reads as TGTGCCAGCAGCTTAGGGCCGGGGGCAGGGGACACCATATATTTT. Full variable domain (remainder filled in from reference TRBV7-2 and TRBJ1-3): GAGVSQSPSNKVTEKGKDVELRCDPISGHTALYWYRQSLGQGLEFLIYFQGNSAPDKSGLPSDRFSAERTGGSVSTLTIQRTQQEDSAVYLCASSLGPGAGDTIYFGEGSWLTVV.

The chain combines TRBV4-3 with TRBJ2-5; 7 bases are a match to TRBD1. Germline CDR1 LGHNA, CDR2 YSLEER. The J segment lost 5 bases and the V segment lost 0 bases, leaving 9 bases of the junction unmatched. This CDR3 is built from 16 residues. CDR3 residues: CASSQENPPRGETQYF. CDR3 sequence (DNA): TGCGCCAGCAGCCAAGAAAACCCCCCCAGGGGGGAGACCCAGTACTTC.

The V call is TRBV7-2, the J call TRBJ2-5; D could derive from TRBD1 or TRBD2 (6 bases each). The V end was cut by 1 base, the J end by 6 bases, with 12 bases between. The CDR3 consists of 14 residues. Germline V gene sequence: CDR1 SGHTA, CDR2 FQGNSA. The CDR3: CASSLGGAPQTQYF. The CDR3 DNA is TGTGCCAGCAGCTTAGGGGGGGCGCCGCAGACCCAGTACTTC.

The CDR3 loop reads CASSLDRTGNEQFF. In DNA, the CDR3 is TGTGCCAGCAGCTTAGATCGGACAGGCAATGAGCAGTTCTTC. The chain joins TRBV11-2 to TRBJ2-1; 7 bases line up with TRBD1. This CDR3 contains 14 residues. J lost 6 bases, V lost 0 bases, and 2 bases had no gene match. CDR1 and CDR2 (germline): SGHAT, FQNNGV.

The rearrangement links TRBV4-2 to TRBJ2-5; D gene ambiguous. Germline V gives CDR1 LGHNA, CDR2 YNFKEQ. The CDR3 runs 15 residues. Deletions cut 1 base from V and 1 base from J, with 10 bases between. CDR3 sequence: CASSQVLATQETQYF. As DNA, the CDR3 is TGTGCCAGCAGCCAAGTACTTGCAACCCAAGAGACCCAGTACTTC.

This clone occurred a few times. The rearrangement uses TRBV30 and TRBJ1-1; tentative D call: TRBD1 (6 bases). V lost 3 bases and J 2 bases, leaving 10 bases between the germline ends. The CDR3 runs to 13 residues. The germline gives CDR1 GTSNPN, CDR2 SVGIG (reference sequence). In DNA, the CDR3 is TGTGCCTGGAGGTCGGGACACAACACTGAAGCTTTCTTT. Translation: CAWRSGHNTEAFF.

Worth noting for this clone: One end of the junction is discordant with germline, which a read error may explain. The chain joins TRBV2 to TRBJ2-5, with a tentative D call TRBD1 (6 bases). CDR1 and CDR2 (germline): SNHLY, FYNNEI. This CDR3 is built from 13 residues. CDR3 protein: CASKGQNGETPYF. The CDR3 DNA is TGTGCCAGCAAGGGACAAAACGGAGAGACCCCGTACTTC.

The chain uses TRBV5-1 and TRBJ2-3; 8 nucleotides align to TRBD2. The germline V gene has CDR1 SGHRS and CDR2 YFSETQ. After removal of 5 bases from V and 0 bases from J, the junction contained 11 bases not matched to a gene. The CDR3 runs to 17 residues. The CDR3 loop reads CASRPGAGGHSTDTQYF. Written as DNA, the CDR3 is TGCGCCAGCAGACCTGGGGCGGGGGGACACAGCACAGATACGCAGTATTTT.

V usage is TRBV5-1 and J usage is TRBJ1-1; the D gene is possibly TRBD1 (6 bases). This CDR3 has 17 amino acids. Germline V gene sequence: CDR1 SGHRS, CDR2 YFSETQ. V dropped 4 bases and J dropped 4 bases, with 23 bases sitting between them. The CDR3 loop reads CASSPGIAGALVTEAFF. For the CDR3, the DNA is TGCGCCAGCAGCCCGGGGATTGCAGGGGCTCTGGTCACTGAAGCTTTCTTT. The complete variable domain, with remaining parts taken from reference TRBV5-1 and TRBJ1-1, reads KAGVTQTPRYLIKTRGQQVTLSCSPISGHRSVSWYQQTPGQGLQFLFEYFSETQRNKGNFPGRFSGRQFSNSRSEMNVSTLELGDSALYLCASSPGIAGALVTEAFFGQGTRLTVV.

V usage is TRBV27 and J usage is TRBJ2-7, with D possibly being TRBD1 (5 bases). The V and J ends lost 7 bases and 0 bases respectively, with 13 bases between them. Germline lookup yields CDR1 MNHEY and CDR2 SMNVEV (reference sequence). The CDR3 loop spans 14 amino acids. The CDR3 region is CASKWGLSSYEQYF. The DNA of the CDR3 is TGTGCCAGCAAGTGGGGCTTAAGCTCCTACGAGCAGTACTTC.

V and J are TRBV5-1 and TRBJ2-3, with D possibly TRBD2 on 6 matching bases. V was cut by 0 bases and J by 3 bases, with 8 bases left in between. The length of the CDR3 is 14 residues. Germline loops: CDR1 SGHRS, CDR2 YFSETQ. CDR3 DNA sequence: TGCGCCAGCAGCTTGGGGCTAGCGACAGATACGCAGTATTTT. Protein sequence: CASSLGLATDTQYF.

This chain uses TRBV29-1 with TRBJ1-2, with 9 bases identical to TRBD1. In germline, CDR1 is SQVTM, CDR2 ANQGSEA. V shed 5 bases, J shed 6 bases, and the junction held 10 bases outside the gene matches. The CDR3 covers 14 residues. CDR3: CSVPLGDRAHGYTF. The CDR3 DNA reads TGCAGCGTTCCCCTTGGGGACAGGGCTCATGGCTACACCTTC.

This chain uses TRBV7-2 with TRBJ2-5, with a weak D call TRBD2 (6 bases). This CDR3 is built from 14 residues. Germline loops: CDR1 SGHTA, CDR2 FQGNSA. The V gene lost 5 bases and the J gene lost 5 bases, with 15 bases spanning the gap. The CDR3 is CASSPAAGLETQYF. In DNA, the CDR3 is TGTGCCAGCAGCCCCGCGGCGGGGTTGGAGACCCAGTACTTC.

The chain has TRBV6-6 and TRBJ2-7; 8 nucleotides line up with TRBD2. Per the germline V gene, CDR1 is MNHNY and CDR2 is SVGAGI (reference sequence). This CDR3 region has 14 residues. The junction had 6 bases not matched to a gene; V was cut back by 2 bases and J by 6 bases. The CDR3 is CASSYPSGGGEQYF. In DNA, the CDR3 is TGTGCCAGCAGTTACCCCTCGGGAGGGGGCGAGCAGTACTTC.

This chain uses TRBV5-5 with TRBJ2-7; either TRBD1 or TRBD2 may supply D (5 bases each). Trimming stripped 1 base from V and 6 bases from J, with 17 bases between. Germline V lookup: CDR1 SGHKS, CDR2 YYEKEE (reference sequence). This CDR3 comprises 15 residues. The CDR3 region is CASSLLGQGVSEQYF. DNA of the CDR3: TGTGCCAGCAGCTTGCTTGGGCAGGGAGTGAGCGAGCAGTACTTC.